This T cell receptor beta chain derives from a study of blood T cell repertoires in COVID-19. Overall study: Sites across the United States, Italy and Spain contributed samples from acute and convalescent COVID-19. T cells, B-cell-depleted T cells, or PBMCs provided the cDNA or gDNA that served as material.

Per the original data handling: Amplified reference gene primers provided the basis for estimating nucleated cell counts. The repertoire was sequenced with immunoSEQ multiplex PCR; TCRdb's copy has only in-frame clones and lacks some. V, J and clone size are taken as reported in that table, and D and trimming were inferred from the DNA itself. The table has under 350,000 clones, around nine tenths seen once; the top ten hold roughly 1.3%. This CDR3 region has 14 residues. Per the germline V gene, CDR1 is SQVTM and CDR2 is ANQGSEA. With 6 bases removed from V and 2 bases from J, the gap between germline ends came to 16 bases.

The source is a man in his 70s with acute or convalescent COVID-19. Specimen: peripheral blood. The chain employs TRBV29-1 and TRBJ1-1, with TRBD1 as a possible D gene (6 bases). The CDR3 bases are TGCAGCGTCAGACAGGACGTGGGAAACACTGAAGCTTTCTTT. This gives the protein CSVRQDVGNTEAFF.